This entry concerns a single T cell receptor beta chain. The data belong to a study of blood T cell repertoires in COVID-19. About the research overall: The cDNA or gDNA used as material had been derived from T cells, B-cell-depleted T cells, or PBMCs.

In the original analysis: Using reference gene primer amplification, nucleated cell counts were estimated. Sequenced by immunoSEQ multiplex PCR; TCRdb stores in-frame clones only, minus some. V, J and clone size were drawn from that table, and D and trimming were deduced from the DNA. The sample has about 49,000 clones, roughly 90% seen once; the top ten hold 10% to 15%. This CDR3 comprises 16 residues. Per germline, CDR1 LNHNV and CDR2 YYDKDF (reference sequence). With 0 bases removed from V and 5 bases from J, the gap between germline ends came to 17 bases. The receptor was isolated from an older man with acute or convalescent COVID-19. The genes are TRBV15 and TRBJ2-7; D perhaps matches TRBD1 (6 bases). Sample: peripheral blood. This chain's CDR3 is CATSRDRNRAGHEQYF. In nucleotides, the CDR3 is TGTGCCACCAGCAGAGATCGTAACAGGGCGGGCCACGAGCAGTACTTC.